What follows are 17 T cell receptor beta chains derived from one specimen sequenced in a study of T cells after yellow fever vaccination. TCRdb re-called the 5' RACE reads with MiXCR, one entry per CDR3 protein. Among 610,000 or so distinct CDR3 sequences listed, approximately 13% were seen once. Sequencing used PBMCs, obtained on the day of the yellow fever booster vaccination. The receptors derive from a man aged 30 to 45 who received the YFV17D yellow fever vaccine.

This clonotype was observed a handful of times. V usage is TRBV20-1 and J usage is TRBJ2-7, with TRBD2 as a possible D gene (5 bases). The germline V and J ends were trimmed by 6 bases and 2 bases, with 23 bases remaining between them. Germline lookup yields CDR1 DFQATT and CDR2 SNEGSKA (reference sequence). The CDR3 has 16 residues. CDR3 nucleotide sequence: TGCAGTGCCACCACTGGACTCTATCCAACAACCTACGAGCAGTACTTC. It is translated as CSATTGLYPTTYEQYF.

This chain connects TRBV5-1 to TRBJ2-7; 8 bases map to TRBD2. This CDR3 region has 14 residues. V was pared by 6 bases and J by 3 bases, with 8 bases of the junction left unmatched. CDR1 and CDR2 from the germline V gene are SGHRS and YFSETQ. This chain's CDR3 is CASTAGTSDYEQYF. CDR3 DNA sequence: TGCGCCAGCACCGCCGGGACTAGTGACTACGAGCAGTACTTC.

This clonotype was seen only a few times. The rearrangement uses TRBV7-2 and TRBJ2-3, with unresolved D. V was trimmed by 4 bases and J by 8 bases, leaving 7 bases between them. This CDR3 region has 11 residues. Germline V gene lookup returns CDR1 SGHTA and CDR2 FQGNSA. The DNA for the CDR3 is TGTGCCAGCAGCTCGGTAGCTACGCAGTATTTT. Protein product: CASSSVATQYF.

The chain is built from TRBV29-1 and TRBJ2-2; 7 bases fit TRBD1. The germline CDR1 and CDR2 sequences are SQVTM and ANQGSEA. The CDR3 totals 12 residues. This chain's CDR3 is CAGTADTGELFF. In DNA form, the CDR3 reads TGCGCCGGGACAGCCGACACCGGGGAGCTGTTTTTT.

The chain links TRBV19 to TRBJ2-2, with a weak D call TRBD2 (5 bases). V was pared by 0 bases and J by 4 bases, with 15 bases between. The CDR3 runs 17 residues. The germline CDR1 and CDR2 sequences are LNHDA and SQIVND (reference sequence). CDR3 sequence: CASSIDPARTRTGELFF. CDR3 DNA: TGTGCCAGTAGTATAGATCCGGCCCGGACTCGCACCGGGGAGCTGTTTTTT.

The rearrangement links TRBV20-1 to TRBJ1-5, with TRBD1 matching over 7 bases. There are 14 residues in the CDR3. The V gene's germline CDR1 is DFQATT and CDR2 SNEGSKA (reference sequence). V was pared by 1 base and J by 6 bases, with 6 bases of the junction left unmatched. DNA of the CDR3: TGCAGTGCTAGAGCCCTTTCAGGGGGTCAGCCCCAGCATTTT. Residues: CSARALSGGQPQHF.

The J gene is TRBJ2-5, the V gene TRBV18; a possible D gene is TRBD1 (6 bases). The CDR3 is made up of 14 amino acids. V lost 0 bases, J lost 5 bases, and 10 bases lay in between. Germline V lookup: CDR1 KGHSH, CDR2 LQKENI. The CDR3 loop is CASSPPGASETQYF. CDR3 nucleotide sequence: TGTGCCAGCTCACCACCGGGGGCTTCGGAGACCCAGTACTTC.

The V call is TRBV6-5, the J call TRBJ1-5, with D possibly TRBD1 on 6 matching bases. Trimming stripped 0 bases from V and 4 bases from J, with 22 bases between. CDR1 and CDR2 (germline): MNHEY, SVGAGI. The CDR3 contains 19 residues. In nucleotides, the CDR3 is TGTGCCAGCAGTTACTCGAAGCCCGGGGGCCCCACACCGAATCAGCCCCAGCATTTT. This translates into CASSYSKPGGPTPNQPQHF.

This clonotype was recorded at least ten times. The gene calls are TRBV25-1 and TRBJ1-5; weak D call: TRBD1 (5 bases). Germline CDR1 reads MGHDK; CDR2 reads SYGVNS. V was clipped by 6 bases and J by 5 bases, with 14 bases between them. The CDR3 totals 14 residues. The CDR3 DNA reads TGTGCCAGCAGGGAGGCGGGGACGGATCAGCCCCAGCATTTT. Protein: CASREAGTDQPQHF.

CDR3 bases: TGTGCCAGCACCCCGGGACTAGGGTACGAGCAGTACTTC. Protein sequence: CASTPGLGYEQYF. The chain uses TRBV12-3 or TRBV12-4 and TRBJ2-7; 8 bases agree with TRBD2. This CDR3 region has 13 residues. V shed 7 bases and J 4 bases; nucleotides not matched to a gene: 6.

This chain uses TRBV6-5 with TRBJ1-2; 10 bases map to TRBD1. Germline assignment: CDR1 MNHEY and CDR2 SVGAGI. Trimming removed 0 bases from V and 4 bases from J; junction bases left unmatched: 2. This CDR3 spans 15 amino acids. CDR3: CASSYSGQGGYGYTF. DNA of the CDR3: TGTGCCAGCAGTTACTCAGGACAGGGGGGCTATGGCTACACCTTC.

V usage is TRBV10-3 and J usage is TRBJ2-5; D call uncertain. Trimming cost V 3 bases and J 5 bases, with 16 bases left between them. Germline lookup yields CDR1 ENHRY and CDR2 SYGVKD. The CDR3 length is 15 residues. DNA of the CDR3: TGTGCCATCAGTGAAGGGAAGGGCGTAACGGAGACCCAGTACTTC. It specifies CAISEGKGVTETQYF.

The chain uses TRBV6-1 and TRBJ2-3, with TRBD2 matching over 8 bases. The CDR3 consists of 14 residues. CDR1 and CDR2 (germline): MNHNS, SASEGT. The CDR3 spells CATGGGGSTDTQYF. The CDR3 DNA sequence: TGTGCAACGGGGGGGGGCGGGAGCACAGATACGCAGTATTTT.

In this sample, this clonotype turned up a few times. The chain has TRBV7-8 and TRBJ2-1, with D perhaps matching TRBD1 (6 bases). Germline loops: CDR1 SGHVS, CDR2 FQNEAQ. Trimming removed 10 bases from V and 1 base from J, with 20 bases in between. This CDR3 is built from 16 residues. The CDR3 protein is CATLRGRSWSYNEQFF. CDR3 coding DNA: TGTGCCACCCTTAGGGGGAGAAGCTGGTCCTACAATGAGCAGTTCTTC.

J is TRBJ1-4 and V is TRBV20-1; 10 bases are shared with TRBD1. This CDR3 has 15 residues. Looked up from germline, CDR1 is DFQATT and CDR2 is SNEGSKA (reference sequence). The ends lost 0 bases at V and 11 bases at J; junction bases unmatched: 9. The CDR3 sequence is CSARDAGTGAGKLFF. In DNA, the CDR3 is TGCAGTGCTAGAGATGCAGGGACAGGGGCGGGGAAACTGTTTTTT.

This clonotype has more than one count but fewer than ten. The chain combines TRBV27 with TRBJ2-3, with 9 nucleotides matching TRBD1. The CDR3 is made up of 12 amino acids. J was trimmed by 12 bases and V by 8 bases; bases with no gene match: 9. Germline V gene lookup returns CDR1 MNHEY and CDR2 SMNVEV (reference sequence). In nucleotides, the CDR3 is TGTGCCAGCTCGGGGACAGGGTATCCCCAGTATTTT. This gives the protein CASSGTGYPQYF.

This chain connects TRBV6-5 to TRBJ2-2; D may correspond to TRBD1 or TRBD2 (5 bases each). V was cut by 7 bases and J by 13 bases, with 16 bases left in between. Germline loops: CDR1 MNHEY, CDR2 SVGAGI. The CDR3 is made up of 12 amino acids. In nucleotides, the CDR3 is TGTGCCAGCACCTCAGGGACGTCATCGCTGTTTTTT. Translating gives CASTSGTSSLFF.